This note documents a single T cell receptor (beta chain) sequence. These data are taken from a study of T cells in Graves' hyperthyroidism and ophthalmopathy. Template material for amplifying TCR beta CDR3 regions consisted of RNA transcripts. TCR CDR3 regions were first amplified by RT-PCR with HTBI primers. MiXCR, applied by TCRdb to the multiplex PCR reads, yields one record per CDR3 protein. The table lists about 350,000 distinct CDR3 sequences, roughly 18% of them singletons. The receptor comes from a woman in her forties with Graves' ophthalmopathy. Sequencing was done on a sample of blood.

CDR3 region: CASSFGWGAYGYTF. The CDR3 DNA reads as TGTGCCAGCAGTTTCGGTTGGGGTGCTTATGGCTACACCTTC. The rearrangement links TRBV6-5 to TRBJ1-2, with D uncertain. The V gene's germline CDR1 is MNHEY and CDR2 SVGAGI. This CDR3 region has 14 residues. Trimming left V 4 bases short and J 5 bases short, with 14 bases between.